This is a list of T cell receptor delta chains from one sample in a study of delta chains in infants with herpesvirus infections. TCRdb re-called the RT-PCR reads via CATT. The sample contains several hundred delta-chain clones, nearly 35% of which appear only once. The input for sequencing was peripheral blood, taken at time point 1 of longitudinal follow-up. The receptors come from a human donor who was a Ugandan infant, either HIV-exposed or HIV-unexposed (not recorded which). CDR3s include the opening cysteine and the closing phenylalanine or tryptophan. The D gene is left open where the match is weak. The size field is filled for only some rows; it gives once, few, many or a size class.

>TRDD3|TRDV2|large|TRDJ1
CACDPIGGGYTDKLIF
TGTGCCTGTGACCCCATAGGTGGGGGATACACCGATAAACTCATCTTT
>TRDD3|TRDV1|medium-sized|TRDJ1
CALGDPPRGGGGYRRTDKLIF
TGTGCTCTTGGGGACCCTCCCCGGGGGGGCGGGGGATACAGGAGGACCGATAAACTCATCTTT
>TRDD3|TRDV3|medium-sized|TRDJ1
CAPNNPFLRGYGFTDKLIF
TGTGCACCTAACAATCCTTTCCTACGGGGATACGGTTTCACCGATAAACTCATCTTT
>TRDD3|TRDV2|.|TRDJ3
CACDTAAGGISWDTRQMFF
TGTGCCTGTGACACCGCAGCTGGGGGAATCTCCTGGGACACCCGACAGATGTTTTTC
>TRDD3|TRDV2|.|TRDJ1
CACDYWGIDKLIF
TGTGCCTGTGACTACTGGGGGATTGATAAACTCATCTTT
>.|TRDV2|large|TRDJ1
CACDSGKEHGGLYTDKLIF
TGTGCCTGTGACAGTGGGAAGGAACACGGGGGCTTGTACACCGATAAACTCATCTTT
>TRDD3|TRDV1|large|TRDJ1
CALGEPAVLGDFHTDKLIF
TGTGCTCTTGGGGAACCTGCGGTACTGGGGGATTTCCACACCGATAAACTCATCTTT
>TRDD3|TRDV1|.|TRDJ2
CALGELGDTLTAQLFF
TGTGCTCTTGGGGAACTGGGGGATACTTTGACAGCACAACTCTTCTTT
>TRDD3|TRDV1|medium-sized|TRDJ1
CALGEPPPFSLGDTDKLIF
TGTGCTCTTGGGGAACCCCCCCCCTTCTCTCTGGGGGATACCGATAAACTCATCTTT
>TRDD3|TRDV2|.|TRDJ3
CACDTSWGSSWDTRQMFF
TGTGCCTGTGACACCAGCTGGGGGAGCTCCTGGGACACCCGACAGATGTTTTTC
>TRDD3|TRDV3|medium-sized|TRDJ1
CAFPSMSERYWGSTDKLIF
TGTGCCTTTCCTTCTATGAGTGAGAGATACTGGGGGAGCACCGATAAACTCATCTTT
>TRDD3|TRDV1|large|TRDJ1
CALGELPRGIRADKLIF
TGTGCTCTTGGGGAACTTCCTCGAGGGATACGCGCCGATAAACTCATCTTT
>TRDD3|TRDV1|few|TRDJ1
CALGELTTSTPGLLGDTPGADKLIF
TGTGCTCTTGGGGAACTAACAACTTCTACCCCCGGTTTACTGGGGGATACGCCCGGCGCCGATAAACTCATCTTT
>TRDD3|TRDV2|.|TRDJ1
CACDTGGYTDKLIF
TGTGCCTGTGACACTGGGGGATACACCGATAAACTCATCTTT
>TRDD3|TRDV1|large|TRDJ2
CALGALDALPPVLGEPMTAQLFF
TGTGCTCTTGGGGCCCTAGATGCCCTTCCTCCGGTACTGGGGGAGCCTATGACAGCACAACTCTTCTTT
>TRDD3|TRDV2|few|TRDJ3
CACDTGGYKSWDTRQMFF
TGTGCCTGTGACACTGGGGGATATAAATCCTGGGACACCCGACAGATGTTTTTC
>TRDD3|TRDV2|medium-sized|TRDJ2
CACDTLGDLTAQLFF
TGTGCCTGTGACACGCTGGGGGATTTGACAGCACAACTCTTCTTT
>TRDD3|TRDV1|medium-sized|TRDJ1
CALGELGQDLPFWGIRPYTDKLIF
TGTGCTCTTGGGGAACTAGGACAGGACCTACCCTTCTGGGGGATACGCCCGTACACCGATAAACTCATCTTT
>.|TRDV1|few|TRDJ1
CALGVPAEASVNVYTDKLIF
TGTGCTCTTGGGGTCCCTGCGGAAGCCTCCGTAAATGTGTACACCGATAAACTCATCTTT
>TRDD2|TRDV1|.|TRDJ2
CALGETPKAFLDEGHTTAQLFF
TGTGCTCTTGGGGAAACCCCGAAGGCCTTCCTGGACGAGGGCCACACGACAGCACAACTCTTCTTT
>.|TRDV1|.|TRDJ1
CALGGTWGPPGYTDKLIF
TGTGCTCTTGGGGGAACATGGGGGCCGCCGGGGTACACCGATAAACTCATCTTT
>TRDD3|TRDV2|large|TRDJ2
CACDILGDTLTAQLFF
TGTGCCTGTGACATACTGGGGGATACTTTGACAGCACAACTCTTCTTT
>.|TRDV2|large|TRDJ1
CACDAYPHTDKLIF
TGTGCCTGTGACGCTTACCCCCACACCGATAAACTCATCTTT
>TRDD3|TRDV2|.|TRDJ3
CACDTVLGDTSLSWDTRQMFF
TGTGCCTGTGACACCGTACTGGGGGATACTTCCCTCTCCTGGGACACCCGACAGATGTTTTTC
>.|TRDV1|.|TRDJ1
CALGELPLYTDKLIF
TGTGCTCTTGGGGAACTCCCCCTGTACACCGATAAACTCATCTTT
>TRDD3|TRDV2|.|TRDJ2
CACDKLGDNLAAQLFF
TGTGCCTGTGACAAACTGGGGGATAATTTGGCAGCACAACTCTTCTTT
>.|TRDV1|large|TRDJ1
CALGVPIVGVYTDKLIF
TGTGCTCTTGGGGTCCCAATCGTTGGGGTATACACCGATAAACTCATCTTT
>TRDD3|TRDV2|.|TRDJ3
CACDVLGDTRSWDTRQMFF
TGTGCCTGTGACGTACTGGGGGATACTCGCTCCTGGGACACCCGACAGATGTTTTTC
>TRDD3|TRDV2|large|TRDJ2
CACDVLGDKKKLTAQLFF
TGTGCCTGTGACGTACTGGGGGATAAAAAAAAATTGACAGCACAACTCTTCTTT
>TRDD3|TRDV1|large|TRDJ1
CALGDTTLSWGIHLYTDKLIF
TGTGCTCTTGGGGACACCACCTTATCCTGGGGGATCCATTTGTACACCGATAAACTCATCTTT
>TRDD3|TRDV2|large|TRDJ3
CACDTVLGDTRSWDTRQMFF
TGTGCCTGTGACACCGTACTGGGGGATACGCGCTCCTGGGACACCCGACAGATGTTTTTC
>TRDD2|TRDV1|large|TRDJ1
CALGNPPPSYVRWGTEYTDKLIF
TGTGCTCTTGGGAATCCCCCTCCTTCCTACGTGAGGTGGGGTACAGAGTACACCGATAAACTCATCTTT
>TRDD3|TRDV1|medium-sized|TRDJ1
CALGEPVLGDTPRRTDKLIF
TGTGCTCTTGGGGAACCGGTACTGGGGGATACGCCTCGGAGAACCGATAAACTCATCTTT
>.|TRDV2|.|TRDJ3
CACDTIVGGTPSSWDTRQMFF
TGTGCCTGTGACACCATAGTGGGGGGCACTCCGAGCTCCTGGGACACCCGACAGATGTTTTTC
>.|TRDV1|few|TRDJ1
CALGETLRRDLYTDKLIF
TGTGCTCTTGGGGAAACCCTTAGGAGGGACCTCTACACCGATAAACTCATCTTT
>.|TRDV1|few|TRDJ1
CALGESYSHPRDPSTDKLIF
TGTGCTCTTGGGGAATCCTATTCCCATCCGCGGGATCCCTCCACCGATAAACTCATCTTT
>TRDD3|TRDV2|.|TRDJ1
CACDTGPDPRGIPNTDKLIF
TGTGCCTGTGACACCGGACCCGACCCTAGGGGGATACCCAACACCGATAAACTCATCTTT
>TRDD3|TRDV2|.|TRDJ1
CACDILGDTTDKLIF
TGTGCCTGTGACATACTGGGGGATACAACCGATAAACTCATCTTT
>TRDD3|TRDV2|large|TRDJ2
CACDTVGGYAALTAQLFF
TGTGCCTGTGACACCGTTGGGGGATACGCGGCTTTGACAGCACAACTCTTCTTT
>.|TRDV1|large|TRDJ1
CALGEIPDWSPRLNKLIF
TGTGCTCTTGGGGAAATCCCCGACTGGAGTCCCAGGTTAAATAAACTCATCTTT
>TRDD3|TRDV2|large|TRDJ3
CACDILGDNSWDTRQMFF
TGTGCCTGTGACATACTGGGGGATAACTCCTGGGACACCCGACAGATGTTTTTC
>TRDD3|TRDV2|large|TRDJ3
CACDTGGYSSWDTRQMFF
TGTGCCTGTGACACTGGGGGATACAGCTCCTGGGACACCCGACAGATGTTTTTC
>TRDD3|TRDV2|.|TRDJ3
CACDTVGDTTWDTRQMFF
TGTGCCTGTGACACCGTGGGGGATACAACCTGGGACACCCGACAGATGTTTTTC
>TRDD3|TRDV1|medium-sized|TRDJ1
CALGEAPYTPPVLGVVDKLIF
TGTGCTCTTGGGGAAGCCCCCTACACCCCTCCCGTACTGGGGGTTGTAGATAAACTCATCTTT
>TRDD3|TRDV1|few|TRDJ1
CALGVPTGDTRVDKLIF
TGTGCTCTTGGAGTTCCTACCGGGGATACGAGGGTTGATAAACTCATCTTT
>TRDD3|TRDV2|medium-sized|TRDJ3
CACDTLGERGDTSWDTRQMFF
TGTGCCTGTGACACCCTTGGAGAGCGGGGGGATACGTCCTGGGACACCCGACAGATGTTTTTC
>TRDD3|TRDV2|large|TRDJ2
CACDSLLGDTQLFF
TGTGCCTGTGATTCCTTACTGGGGGATACACAACTCTTCTTT
>TRDD3|TRDV1|few|TRDJ1
CALGELLDWGIVYTDKLIF
TGTGCTCTTGGGGAACTGCTAGACTGGGGGATAGTATACACCGATAAACTCATCTTT
>TRDD3|TRDV2|.|TRDJ2
CACDQSYWGRTAQLFF
TGTGCCTGTGATCAGTCGTACTGGGGGAGGACAGCACAACTCTTCTTT
>.|TRDV1|medium-sized|TRDJ1
CALGGSLPLVLGGEYTDKLIF
TGTGCTCTTGGGGGTTCCCTTCCTCTGGTACTGGGGGGAGAGTACACCGATAAACTCATCTTT
>.|TRDV1|medium-sized|TRDJ1
CALGEGNLGRIFDTDKLIF
TGTGCTCTTGGGGAAGGGAATCTTGGCCGCATTTTCGACACCGATAAACTCATCTTT
>TRDD3|TRDV2|.|TRDJ3
CACDTVLGDSSSWDTRQMFF
TGTGCCTGTGACACCGTACTGGGGGATTCAAGCTCCTGGGACACCCGACAGATGTTTTTC
>TRDD3|TRDV2|medium-sized|TRDJ3
CACDTVLGDTRRWDTRQMFF
TGTGCCTGTGACACCGTACTGGGGGATACGCGACGGTGGGACACCCGACAGATGTTTTTC